The sample holds a few counts of the clone carrying this T cell receptor (beta chain). The antigen remains unidentified. TCRdb independently ran MiXCR on the 5' RACE reads; one entry per CDR3 protein. The sample shows approximately 350,000 distinct CDR3 sequences, roughly 15% of them seen only once. The germline V gene has CDR1 SGHVS and CDR2 FNYEAQ. CDR3 length: 15 amino acids. The ends were cut back, 0 bases at V and 4 bases at J, with 9 bases in the middle. The sample belongs to a study of CD8 T cells in ankylosing spondylitis. Findings and caveats of the study: It appeared that ankylosing spondylitis blood was characterized by a TCR beta motif of several highly homologous variants.

This chain uses TRBV7-6 with TRBJ2-2; D may be TRBD2 (6 bases). Material for sequencing was blood, either unsorted or a sorted T cell fraction (not recorded which). This TCR was recovered from a male donor with ankylosing spondylitis or in good health (not recorded which). The CDR3 sequence is CASSLAGGRTGELFF. In nucleotides, the CDR3 is TGTGCCAGCAGCTTAGCGGGAGGCCGCACCGGGGAGCTGTTTTTT.